The 11 T cell receptor beta chains given below trace back to one sample, sequenced in a study of OX40 agonist ivuxolimab in advanced cancers. The assay was immunoSEQ multiplex PCR, and TCRdb's table has in-frame clones only and misses some. In the table there are 60,000 to 90,000 clones, around 80% of which are singletons. Sequencing was performed on CD4+ or CD8+ T cells sorted from blood, taken in a trial of the OX40 agonist ivuxolimab. All receptors derive from an adult with an advanced solid tumor such as melanoma, head and neck, liver or kidney cancer.

The chain employs TRBV30 and TRBJ2-1, with TRBD2 matching 10 bases. This CDR3 comprises 14 residues. After removal of 4 bases from V and 5 bases from J, the junction contained 5 bases not matched to a gene. CDR1 and CDR2 (germline): GTSNPN, SVGIG (reference sequence). The CDR3, as DNA: TGTGCCTGGAATACCCTAGCGGGAGACAATGAGCAGTTCTTC. Encoded protein: CAWNTLAGDNEQFF.

V usage is TRBV28 and J usage is TRBJ2-7, with TRBD1 matching over 7 bases. In germline, CDR1 is MDHEN, CDR2 SYDVKM. The J segment lost 7 bases and the V segment lost 7 bases, leaving 19 bases of the junction unmatched. CDR3 length: 16 residues. DNA for the CDR3: TGTGCCAGCAAAAACACCGGCAGGGGGAAAAGAAGTGAGCAGTACTTC. Residues: CASKNTGRGKRSEQYF.

The V and J genes are TRBV21-1 and TRBJ1-5. TRBV21-1 is a documented pseudogene. The CDR3 runs to 13 residues. CDR3 amino acids: CASSKASFQPQHF. The CDR3 nucleotides read TGTGCCAGCAGCAAAGCGTCGTTTCAGCCCCAGCATTTT.

This chain joins TRBV11-2 and TRBJ1-3, with 7 bases that match TRBD1. The germline V gene encodes CDR1 SGHAT and CDR2 FQNNGV. After removal of 0 bases from V and 0 bases from J, the junction contained 8 bases not matched to a gene. The CDR3 has 18 amino acids. The CDR3 loop is CASSLDRDRADSGNTIYF. The CDR3 DNA is TGTGCCAGCAGCTTAGATCGTGACAGGGCGGACTCTGGAAACACCATATATTTT. Full variable domain (missing parts from reference TRBV11-2 and TRBJ1-3): EAGVAQSPRYKIIEKRQSVAFWCNPISGHATLYWYQQILGQGPKLLIQFQNNGVVDDSQLPKDRFSAERLKGVDSTLKIQPAKLEDSAVYLCASSLDRDRADSGNTIYFGEGSWLTVV.

The chain couples TRBV6-1 to TRBJ2-5, with 9 nucleotides matching TRBD2. The CDR3 has 16 residues. Germline V gene lookup returns CDR1 MNHNS and CDR2 SASEGT. The trim removed 0 bases at V and 5 bases at J, leaving 7 bases unmatched. DNA of the CDR3: TGTGCCAGCAGTGAAGCGCTTAGCGGGAGAGGGGAGACCCAGTACTTC. This translates into CASSEALSGRGETQYF.

This rearrangement joins TRBV7-6 to TRBJ2-7; D is perhaps TRBD1 or TRBD2 (6 bases each). The CDR3 runs 14 residues. Trimming took off 1 base at V and 5 bases at J, with 12 bases between the two ends. Germline V CDR1 and CDR2: SGHVS, FNYEAQ. In nucleotides, the CDR3 is TGTGCCAGCAGCTTAGATGAGGGGGGCCACGAGCAGTACTTC. Its translation is CASSLDEGGHEQYF. The whole variable domain, filled in from reference TRBV7-6 and TRBJ2-7, reads GAGVSQSPRYKVTKRGQDVALRCDPISGHVSLYWYRQALGQGPEFLTYFNYEAQQDKSGLPNDRFSAERPEGSISTLTIQRTEQRDSAMYRCASSLDEGGHEQYFGPGTRLTVT.

The rearrangement uses TRBV5-4 and TRBJ1-6, with a possible D match to TRBD1 (6 bases). The V gene's germline CDR1 is SGHNT and CDR2 YYREEE (reference sequence). V was shortened by 0 bases and J by 9 bases, with 10 bases between the two germline ends. CDR3 length: 14 residues. CDR3: CASSLAGVGSPLHF. The DNA for the CDR3 is TGTGCCAGCAGCTTGGCAGGGGTTGGTTCACCCCTCCACTTT.

CDR3 in DNA: TGTGCCTGGAGTGCTCCTTACAGGGGGCAGGACACTGAAGCTTTCTTT. It yields the protein CAWSAPYRGQDTEAFF. The chain couples TRBV30 to TRBJ1-1; 9 bases line up with TRBD1. Germline V lookup: CDR1 GTSNPN, CDR2 SVGIG (reference sequence). The V segment lost 1 base and the J segment 3 bases; nucleotides outside the gene matches: 9. The CDR3 is 16 amino acids.

V is TRBV5-8 and J is TRBJ2-7, with 10 bases aligning to TRBD2. The V gene end was trimmed by 1 base and the J gene end by 3 bases; junction bases not matched to a gene: 13. This CDR3 is 18 amino acids long. Germline CDR1 SGHTS, CDR2 YDEGEE. Here the CDR3 reads CASSLRRLAGDGNYEQYF. The CDR3 region has the DNA TGTGCCAGCAGCTTGAGGCGGCTAGCGGGAGACGGGAACTACGAGCAGTACTTC.

V and J are TRBV21-1 and TRBJ2-7; TRBD1, as called in the table, went unchecked against the DNA. TRBV21-1 constitutes a pseudogene. The length of the CDR3 is 16 residues. The CDR3 reads CASSKDPAWAEYEQYF. Here the CDR3 DNA reads TGTGCCAGCAGCAAAGACCCCGCATGGGCAGAATACGAGCAGTACTTC.

The rearrangement joins TRBV29-1 to TRBJ2-7, with D possibly matching TRBD1 (6 bases). The CDR3 totals 13 residues. Germline CDR1 is SQVTM and CDR2 is ANQGSEA. The V end lost 7 bases, the J end lost 0 bases, and 13 bases lay between the germline ends. CDR3 nucleotide sequence: TGCAGCGCATCAGAGGGGGTCTCCTACGAGCAGTACTTC. This codes for CSASEGVSYEQYF.